What follows are 3 T cell receptor beta chains derived from one specimen sequenced in a study of T cell changes during pregnancy in multiple sclerosis. Clones were sequenced by immunoSEQ multiplex PCR, and TCRdb holds only the in-frame ones, with some missing. Of approximately 60,000 clones listed, about nine tenths were seen once; the top ten hold less than 3%. The sequencing used peripheral blood, collected in the second trimester of pregnancy. All receptors come from a female donor in good health, enrolled as a control in a pregnancy study.

In this sample, this clone turned up a few times. The V call is TRBV29-1, the J call TRBJ1-2; the D gene is possibly TRBD1 (6 bases). In germline, CDR1 is SQVTM, CDR2 ANQGSEA. There are 11 residues in the CDR3. Between the trimmed V and J ends, which lost 3 bases and 6 bases, there was a span of 8 bases. The CDR3 sequence: CSVDTGNGYTF. The CDR3, as DNA: TGCAGCGTTGACACAGGGAATGGCTACACCTTC.

The chain combines TRBV7-9 with TRBJ2-7; 8 nucleotides agree with TRBD1. Per the germline V gene, CDR1 is SEHNR and CDR2 is FQNEAQ (reference sequence). This CDR3 contains 14 residues. The V and J ends lost 4 bases and 7 bases, in that order; junction bases with no gene match: 9. Written as DNA, the CDR3 is TGTGCCAGCAGCTCCCCCGGGGACAGGCAAGAGCAGTACTTC. It yields the protein CASSSPGDRQEQYF.

This chain connects TRBV11-2 to TRBJ2-1, with 11 bases lining up with TRBD2. The V gene end was trimmed by 6 bases and the J gene end by 2 bases; junction bases not matched to a gene: 0. CDR1 SGHAT and CDR2 FQNNGV come from the germline V gene. The CDR3 has 14 amino acids. Here the CDR3 DNA reads TGTGCCAGCAGTAGCGGGAGGGCCTACAATGAGCAGTTCTTC. Encoded protein: CASSSGRAYNEQFF.